The source of this T cell receptor (beta chain) is a study of patients and donors after allogeneic stem cell transplantation. The V end lost 3 bases, the J end lost 1 base, and 10 bases lay between the germline ends. CDR1 and CDR2 from the germline V gene are ENHRY and SYGVKD. The CDR3 is 14 residues long. TCRdb ran MiXCR on the RT-PCR reads and lists one entry per CDR3 protein. Of approximately 200,000 distinct CDR3 sequences in the sample, 35% to 45% were seen once. The sequencing input was blood, either unsorted or a sorted T cell fraction (not recorded which). The chain uses TRBV10-3 and TRBJ2-7; tentative D call: TRBD1 (6 bases). The TCR sequence derives from a human donor who was either an allogeneic HSCT recipient or a stem cell or donor lymphocyte infusion donor (not recorded which). It is not recorded whose cells these are; they may come from a transplant donor. The chain's CDR3 is CAISDLTGSYEQYF. DNA of the CDR3: TGTGCCATCAGTGACTTAACAGGGTCCTACGAGCAGTACTTC.